The sequence of this T cell receptor beta chain was determined in a study of OX40 agonist ivuxolimab in advanced cancers. Notes on the research overall: The costimulatory receptor OX40 (CD134) was targeted by ivuxolimab, a fully human IgG2 agonistic monoclonal antibody. Intravenous ivuxolimab was administered to patients every 2 weeks at six dose levels: 0.01, 0.1, 0.3, 1.5, 3 and 10 mg/kg. Among the approximately 50 dose-escalation patients, around 19 had hepatocellular carcinoma, about 15 melanoma, 9 renal cell carcinoma and 9 head and neck cancer. In the dose-escalation cohort, 70% to 85% of patients were male, and the mean age was approximately 55 years, with a range of roughly 20 to 85. Patients were allowed to have had prior anti-PD-1, anti-PD-L1 or anti-CTLA-4 therapy, and 30% to 50% of the dose-escalation patients had previously received checkpoint inhibitors. Three dose-escalation patients achieved partial responses, one with hepatocellular carcinoma and two with cutaneous melanoma. Peripheral TCRbeta sequencing was intended to test whether TCR sequence diversity was altered and clonal T-cell expansion was caused by ivuxolimab. The monotherapy dose-escalation portion (N ≈ 52 patients) of the phase I ivuxolimab trial is reported in the paper.

Overall study results and their limits: After ivuxolimab, CD8+ T cells had more expanded clones than CD4+ T cells on average. In the 0.1-3.0 mg/kg groups, partial responders had among the lowest normalized peripheral clonal expansion, particularly in CD8+ T cells. Antigen specificity was not determined for the clonally expanded peripheral T cells. Low levels of normalized T-cell clonal expansion were also seen in some nonresponding patients. Clonal expansion of both CD4+ and CD8+ blood T cells was observed from baseline to week 6 at doses 0.1 to 3.0 mg/kg.

The trial excluded patients who had a history of autoimmune disease or were on systemic immunosuppression. Peripheral blood for TCR sequencing was collected from all dose cohorts at baseline, on cycle 4 day 1, and on cycle 7 day 1. The samples were drawn from a first-in-human, open-label, multicenter phase I dose-escalation trial of ivuxolimab. Adults with locally advanced or metastatic head and neck squamous cell, hepatocellular, melanoma or renal cell carcinoma were enrolled in the trial. Before TCR sequencing, CD4+ T cells and CD8+ T cells from peripheral blood were sorted into separate populations. This clone has a single count. Its antigen is currently not known. Base qualities were left out, and no much larger clone turns up one base away. Genomic DNA was isolated from the sorted cells so that the TCRbeta CDR3 region could be sequenced. TCRbeta CDR3 regions were sequenced using the immunoSEQ Assay. TCRdb limited this immuneACCESS table to in-frame rearrangements with V and J called. A share of clones is missing; checked studies link under half to unresolved V genes, and the rest is unexplained. This sample is represented by 30,000 to 45,000 clones; 70% to 80% of them were singletons. The ten largest account for about 18% of the sample.

The CDR3 runs 14 amino acids, cysteine and phenylalanine included. The read is trimmed to its CDR3 DNA, 42 bases read in frame from base 1. The sample was CD4+ or CD8+ T cells sorted from blood, taken in a trial of the OX40 agonist ivuxolimab. Here the chain combines TRBV21-1 and TRBJ1-2. TRBV21-1 is deemed a pseudogene. The sequence was obtained from an adult with an advanced solid tumor such as melanoma, head and neck, liver or kidney cancer. The DNA reads TGTGCCAGCAGCAAACCGATGGGGGTCTATGGCTACACCTTC. Its translation reads: CASSKPMGVYGYTF.